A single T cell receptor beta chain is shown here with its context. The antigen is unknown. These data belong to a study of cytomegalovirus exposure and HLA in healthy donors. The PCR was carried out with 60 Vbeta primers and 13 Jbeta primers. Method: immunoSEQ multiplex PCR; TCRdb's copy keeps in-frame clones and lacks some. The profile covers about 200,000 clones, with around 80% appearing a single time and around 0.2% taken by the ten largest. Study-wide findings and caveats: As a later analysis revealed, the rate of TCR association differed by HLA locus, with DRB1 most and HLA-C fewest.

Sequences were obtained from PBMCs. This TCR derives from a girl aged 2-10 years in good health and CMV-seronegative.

The CDR3 is CASSQEGTGAFTLHF. The CDR3 region has the DNA TGCGCCAGCAGCCAAGAGGGGACAGGGGCCTTCACCCTCCACTTT. The chain joins TRBV4-1 to TRBJ1-6; 10 bases fit TRBD1. The germline V gene has CDR1 MGHRA and CDR2 YSYEKL. V was pared by 0 bases and J by 14 bases, with 7 bases of the junction left unmatched. The CDR3 runs 15 residues.